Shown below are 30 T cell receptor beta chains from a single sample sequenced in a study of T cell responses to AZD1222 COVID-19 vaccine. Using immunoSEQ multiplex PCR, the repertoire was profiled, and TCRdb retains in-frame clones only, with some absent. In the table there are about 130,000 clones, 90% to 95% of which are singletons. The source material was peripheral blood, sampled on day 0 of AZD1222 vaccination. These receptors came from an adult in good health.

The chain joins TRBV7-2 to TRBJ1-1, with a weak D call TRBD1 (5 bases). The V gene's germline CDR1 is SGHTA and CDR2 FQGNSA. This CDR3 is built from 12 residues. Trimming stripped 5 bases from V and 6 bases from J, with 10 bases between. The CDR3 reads CASSPGDAEAFF. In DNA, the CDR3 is TGTGCCAGCAGCCCGGGGGATGCTGAAGCTTTCTTT.

The CDR3 nucleotides are TGTGCCAGCTCACCACGGTTGGGATCCAATTCACCCCTCCACTTT. Residues: CASSPRLGSNSPLHF. The chain carries TRBV18 and TRBJ1-6, with D hard to call. With 1 base removed from V and 7 bases from J, the gap between germline ends came to 11 bases. Germline V CDR1 and CDR2: KGHSH, LQKENI. The CDR3 contains 15 residues.

In DNA, the CDR3 is TGCAGCGTTGGCGGGACAGGGGAAAGGTCAGCAACTAATGAAAAACTGTTTTTT. Translating it yields CSVGGTGERSATNEKLFF. The V and J genes are TRBV29-1 and TRBJ1-4; 10 bases are a match to TRBD1. The CDR3 length is 18 residues. The ends lost 4 bases at V and 0 bases at J; junction bases unmatched: 11. Germline lookup yields CDR1 SQVTM and CDR2 ANQGSEA.

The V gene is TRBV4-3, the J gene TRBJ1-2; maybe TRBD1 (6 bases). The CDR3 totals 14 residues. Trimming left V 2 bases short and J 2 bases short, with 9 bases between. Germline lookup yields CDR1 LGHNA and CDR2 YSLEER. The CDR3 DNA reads TGCGCCAGCAGCCAAATAACAGGGAACTATGGCTACACCTTC. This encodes CASSQITGNYGYTF.

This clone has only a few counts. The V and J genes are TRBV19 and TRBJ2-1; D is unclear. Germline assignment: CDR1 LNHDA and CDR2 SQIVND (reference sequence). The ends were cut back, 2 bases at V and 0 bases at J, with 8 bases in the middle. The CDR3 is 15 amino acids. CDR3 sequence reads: CASSIPIASYNEQFF. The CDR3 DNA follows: TGTGCCAGTAGTATACCAATAGCCTCCTACAATGAGCAGTTCTTC. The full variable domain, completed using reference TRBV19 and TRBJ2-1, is DGGITQSPKYLFRKEGQNVTLSCEQNLNHDAMYWYRQDPGQGLRLIYYSQIVNDFQKGDIAEGYSVSREKKESFPLTVTSAQKNPTAFYLCASSIPIASYNEQFFGPGTRLTVL.

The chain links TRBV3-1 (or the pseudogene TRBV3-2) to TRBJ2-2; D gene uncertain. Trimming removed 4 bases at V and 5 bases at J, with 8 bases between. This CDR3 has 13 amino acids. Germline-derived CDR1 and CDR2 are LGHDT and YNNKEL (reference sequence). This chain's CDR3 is CASSPHPTGELFF. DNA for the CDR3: TGTGCCAGCAGCCCCCATCCAACCGGGGAGCTGTTTTTT.

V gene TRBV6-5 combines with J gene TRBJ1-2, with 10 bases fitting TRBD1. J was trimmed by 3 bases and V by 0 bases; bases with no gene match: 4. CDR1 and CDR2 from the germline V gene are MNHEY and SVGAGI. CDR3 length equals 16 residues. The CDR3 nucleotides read TGTGCCAGCAGTTACTCGCGGGGACAGGGGTACTATGGCTACACCTTC. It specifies CASSYSRGQGYYGYTF.

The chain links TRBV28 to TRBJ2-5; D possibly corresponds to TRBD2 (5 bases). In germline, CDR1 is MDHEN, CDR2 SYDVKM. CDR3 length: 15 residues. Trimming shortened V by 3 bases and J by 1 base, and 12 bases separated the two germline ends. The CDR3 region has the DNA TGTGCCAGCAGTTTGAGGACTGGACTCCAAGAGACCCAGTACTTC. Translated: CASSLRTGLQETQYF.

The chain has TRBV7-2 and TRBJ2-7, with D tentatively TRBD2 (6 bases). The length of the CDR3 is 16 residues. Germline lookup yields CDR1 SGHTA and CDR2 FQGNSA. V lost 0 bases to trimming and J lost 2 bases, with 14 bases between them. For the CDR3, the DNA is TGTGCCAGCAGCTTAGCGAGTGGCGGGGTAACCTACGAGCAGTACTTC. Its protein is CASSLASGGVTYEQYF.

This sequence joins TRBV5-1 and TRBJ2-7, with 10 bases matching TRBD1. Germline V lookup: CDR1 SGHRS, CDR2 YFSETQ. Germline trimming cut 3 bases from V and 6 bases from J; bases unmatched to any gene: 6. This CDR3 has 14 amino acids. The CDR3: CASSWGQGYSEQYF. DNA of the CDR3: TGCGCCAGCAGCTGGGGACAGGGGTATAGCGAGCAGTACTTC.

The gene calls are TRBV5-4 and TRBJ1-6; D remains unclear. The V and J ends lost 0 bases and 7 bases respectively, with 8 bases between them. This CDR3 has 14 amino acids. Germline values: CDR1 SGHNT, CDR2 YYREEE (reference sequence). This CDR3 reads CASSLDRSNSPLHF. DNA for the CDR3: TGTGCCAGCAGCTTGGACAGATCCAATTCACCCCTCCACTTT.

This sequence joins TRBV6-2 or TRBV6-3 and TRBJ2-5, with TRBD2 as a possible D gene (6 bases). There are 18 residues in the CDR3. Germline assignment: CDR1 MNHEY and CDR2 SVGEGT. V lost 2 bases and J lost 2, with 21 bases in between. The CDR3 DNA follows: TGTGCCAGCAGTTACGGCCCTGGGCGGGCGCGGGGTCAAGAGACCCAGTACTTC. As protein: CASSYGPGRARGQETQYF.

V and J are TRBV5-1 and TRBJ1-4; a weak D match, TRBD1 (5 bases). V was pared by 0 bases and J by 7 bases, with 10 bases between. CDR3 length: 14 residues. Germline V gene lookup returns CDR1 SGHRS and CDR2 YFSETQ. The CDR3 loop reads CASSLGTGLEKLFF. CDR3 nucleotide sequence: TGCGCCAGCAGCTTGGGTACAGGTCTTGAAAAACTGTTTTTT.

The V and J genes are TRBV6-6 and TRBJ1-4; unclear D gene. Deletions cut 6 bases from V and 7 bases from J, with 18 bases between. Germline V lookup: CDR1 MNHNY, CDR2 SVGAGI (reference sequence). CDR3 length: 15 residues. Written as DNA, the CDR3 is TGTGCCAGCAGCGGGGTCCCGGCGAGTGGTGAAAAACTGTTTTTT. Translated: CASSGVPASGEKLFF.

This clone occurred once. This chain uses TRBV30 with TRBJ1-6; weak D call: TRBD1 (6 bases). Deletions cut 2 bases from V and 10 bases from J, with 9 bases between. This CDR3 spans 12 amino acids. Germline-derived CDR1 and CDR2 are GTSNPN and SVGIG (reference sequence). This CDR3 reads CAWSPGVSPLHF. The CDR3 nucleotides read TGTGCCTGGAGTCCAGGGGTGTCACCCCTCCACTTT.

CDR3 in DNA: TGCGCCAGCATGATCCCAAATCTCAACCTCTACGAGCAGTACTTC. As protein: CASMIPNLNLYEQYF. The V gene is TRBV10-1, the J gene TRBJ2-7; no reliable D call. The CDR3 is 15 amino acids. Per germline, CDR1 WNHNN and CDR2 SYGVQD (reference sequence). The ends were cut back, 7 bases at V and 3 bases at J, with 19 bases in the middle.

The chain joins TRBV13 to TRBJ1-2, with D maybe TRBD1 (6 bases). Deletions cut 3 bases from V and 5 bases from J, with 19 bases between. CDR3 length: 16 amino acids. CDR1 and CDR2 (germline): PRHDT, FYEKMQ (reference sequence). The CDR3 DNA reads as TGTGCCAGCAGCTTGACCCCCCTGTCGGGGGCATATGGCTACACCTTC. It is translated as CASSLTPLSGAYGYTF. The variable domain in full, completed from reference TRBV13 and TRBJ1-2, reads AAGVIQSPRHLIKEKRETATLKCYPIPRHDTVYWYQQGPGQDPQFLISFYEKMQSDKGSIPDRFSAQQFSDYHSELNMSSLELGDSALYFCASSLTPLSGAYGYTFGSGTRLTVV.

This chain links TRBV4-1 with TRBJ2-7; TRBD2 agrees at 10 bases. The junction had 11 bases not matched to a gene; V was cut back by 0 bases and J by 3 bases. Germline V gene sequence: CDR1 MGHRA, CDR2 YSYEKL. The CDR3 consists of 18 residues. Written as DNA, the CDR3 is TGCGCCAGCAGCCAAGATGGGGTCTCTAGCGGGGGCCACTACGAGCAGTACTTC. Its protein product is CASSQDGVSSGGHYEQYF.

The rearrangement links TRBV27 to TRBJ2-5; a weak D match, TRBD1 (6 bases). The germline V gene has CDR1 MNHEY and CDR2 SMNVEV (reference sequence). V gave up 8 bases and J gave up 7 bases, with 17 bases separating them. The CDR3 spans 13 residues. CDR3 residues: CASGLEGVGTQYF. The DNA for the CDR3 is TGTGCCAGCGGCCTCGAGGGGGTGGGGACCCAGTACTTC.

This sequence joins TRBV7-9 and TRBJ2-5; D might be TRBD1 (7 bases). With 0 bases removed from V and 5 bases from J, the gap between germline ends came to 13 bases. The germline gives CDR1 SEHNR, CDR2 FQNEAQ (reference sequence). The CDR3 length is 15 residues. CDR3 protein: CASSLARDSRETQYF. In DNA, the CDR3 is TGTGCCAGCAGCTTAGCGCGGGACAGCCGGGAGACCCAGTACTTC.

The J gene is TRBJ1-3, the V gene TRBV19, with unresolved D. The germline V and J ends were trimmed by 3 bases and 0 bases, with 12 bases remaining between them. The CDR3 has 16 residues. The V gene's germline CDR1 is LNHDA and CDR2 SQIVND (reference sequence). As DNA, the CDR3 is TGTGCCAGTAGTATTGGCAGATATTTCTCTGGAAACACCATATATTTT. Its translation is CASSIGRYFSGNTIYF. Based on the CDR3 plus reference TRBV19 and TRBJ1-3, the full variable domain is DGGITQSPKYLFRKEGQNVTLSCEQNLNHDAMYWYRQDPGQGLRLIYYSQIVNDFQKGDIAEGYSVSREKKESFPLTVTSAQKNPTAFYLCASSIGRYFSGNTIYFGEGSWLTVV.

For the CDR3, the DNA is TGTGCCATCAGTGAGTCTTCGGAACCTAATCAGCCCCAGCATTTT. As protein: CAISESSEPNQPQHF. The chain carries TRBV10-3 and TRBJ1-5; D is unresolved. This CDR3 has 15 residues. V lost 0 bases and J lost 4, with 10 bases in between. Germline V lookup: CDR1 ENHRY, CDR2 SYGVKD.

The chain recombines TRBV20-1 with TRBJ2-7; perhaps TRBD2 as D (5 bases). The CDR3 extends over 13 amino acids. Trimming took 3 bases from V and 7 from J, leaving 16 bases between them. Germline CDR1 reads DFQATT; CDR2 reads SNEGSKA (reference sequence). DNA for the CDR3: TGCAGTGCTAGTAGAAGCATACCGGGGGAGCAGTACTTC. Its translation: CSASRSIPGEQYF.

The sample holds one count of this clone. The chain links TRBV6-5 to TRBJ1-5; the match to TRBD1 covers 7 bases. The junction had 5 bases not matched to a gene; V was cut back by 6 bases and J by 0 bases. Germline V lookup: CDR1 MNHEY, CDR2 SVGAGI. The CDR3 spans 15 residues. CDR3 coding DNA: TGTGCCAGCAGCGTGACAGGGTTTAGCAATCAGCCCCAGCATTTT. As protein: CASSVTGFSNQPQHF.

The CDR3 spells CASSVGTSGGQETQYF. For the CDR3, the DNA is TGTGCCAGCAGCGTAGGTACTAGCGGGGGACAAGAGACCCAGTACTTC. This chain links TRBV9 with TRBJ2-5, with TRBD2 matching 11 bases. The V gene's germline CDR1 is SGDLS and CDR2 YYNGEE. The V gene end was trimmed by 0 bases and the J gene end by 2 bases; junction bases not matched to a gene: 3. The CDR3 length is 16 residues.

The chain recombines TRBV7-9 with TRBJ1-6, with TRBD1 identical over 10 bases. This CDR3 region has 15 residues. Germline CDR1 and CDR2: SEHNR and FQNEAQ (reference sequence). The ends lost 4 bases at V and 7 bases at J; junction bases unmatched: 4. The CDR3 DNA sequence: TGTGCCAGCAGCTCTCCGGGACAGGGGAATTCACCCCTCCACTTT. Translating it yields CASSSPGQGNSPLHF.

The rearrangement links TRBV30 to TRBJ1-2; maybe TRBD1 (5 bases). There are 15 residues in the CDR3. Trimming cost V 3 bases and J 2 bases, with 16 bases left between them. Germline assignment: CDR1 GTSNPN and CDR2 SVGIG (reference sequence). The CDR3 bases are TGTGCCTGGAGACCATTCGGGGGGTCCAACTATGGCTACACCTTC. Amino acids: CAWRPFGGSNYGYTF.

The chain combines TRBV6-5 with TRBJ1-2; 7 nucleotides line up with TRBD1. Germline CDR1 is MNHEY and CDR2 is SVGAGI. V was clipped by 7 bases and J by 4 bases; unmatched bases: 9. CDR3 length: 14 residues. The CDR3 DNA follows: TGTGCCAGCACCCCGGGTACAGGGGTCTATGGCTACACCTTC. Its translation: CASTPGTGVYGYTF.

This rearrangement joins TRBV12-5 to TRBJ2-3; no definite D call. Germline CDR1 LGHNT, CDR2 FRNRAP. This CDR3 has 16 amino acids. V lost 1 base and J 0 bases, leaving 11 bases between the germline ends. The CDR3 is CASGLDSTKSTDTQYF. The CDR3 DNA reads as TGTGCTAGTGGTTTGGACTCGACCAAAAGCACAGATACGCAGTATTTT.

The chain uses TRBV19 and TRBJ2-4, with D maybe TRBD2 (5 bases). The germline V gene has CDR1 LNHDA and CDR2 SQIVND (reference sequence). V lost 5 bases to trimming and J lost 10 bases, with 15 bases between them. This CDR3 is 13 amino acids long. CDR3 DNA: TGTGCCAGTAGTGAGGGCACCCTATGGATTCAGTACTTC. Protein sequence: CASSEGTLWIQYF.